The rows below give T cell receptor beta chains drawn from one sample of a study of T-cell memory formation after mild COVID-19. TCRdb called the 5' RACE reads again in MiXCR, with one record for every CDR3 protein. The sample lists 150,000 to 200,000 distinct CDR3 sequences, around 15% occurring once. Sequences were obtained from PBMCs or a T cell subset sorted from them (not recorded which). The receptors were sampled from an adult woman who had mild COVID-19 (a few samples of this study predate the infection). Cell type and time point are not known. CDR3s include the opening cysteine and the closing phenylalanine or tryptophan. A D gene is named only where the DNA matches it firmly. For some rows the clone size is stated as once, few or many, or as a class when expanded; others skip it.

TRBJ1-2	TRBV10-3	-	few	CAIRSGHGGAGYTF	TGTGCCATCAGGAGTGGCCACGGCGGAGCTGGCTACACCTTC
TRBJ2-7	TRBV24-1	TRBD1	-	CATSDTRDRDYEQYF	TGTGCCACCAGTGATACCCGAGACAGGGACTACGAGCAGTACTTC
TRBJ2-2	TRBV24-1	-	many	CATSEPPGHLTGELFF	TGTGCCACCAGTGAGCCTCCGGGACACTTGACCGGGGAGCTGTTTTTT
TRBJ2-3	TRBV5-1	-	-	CASSHGGGKGPDTQYF	TGCGCCAGCAGCCACGGGGGCGGGAAAGGCCCAGATACGCAGTATTTT
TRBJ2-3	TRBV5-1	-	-	CASSLVVSVNTDTQYF	TGCGCCAGCAGCTTGGTCGTTAGCGTAAACACAGATACGCAGTATTTT
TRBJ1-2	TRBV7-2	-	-	CASSGQWGVDGYTF	TGTGCCAGCAGCGGACAGTGGGGCGTCGATGGCTACACCTTC
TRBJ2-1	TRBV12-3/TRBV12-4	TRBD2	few	CASKVSGRAGDEQFF	TGTGCCAGCAAGGTTAGCGGGAGGGCCGGGGATGAGCAGTTCTTC
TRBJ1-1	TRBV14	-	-	CASSQTQVFAKAFF	TGTGCCAGCAGCCAAACCCAGGTTTTTGCGAAAGCTTTCTTT
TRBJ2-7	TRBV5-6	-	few	CASSRPGIRGEQYF	TGTGCCAGCAGCCGCCCAGGTATACGGGGGGAGCAGTACTTC
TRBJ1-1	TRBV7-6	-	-	CASSEDGQGIRMNTEAFF	TGTGCCAGCAGCGAAGATGGCCAGGGGATTCGGATGAACACTGAAGCTTTCTTT
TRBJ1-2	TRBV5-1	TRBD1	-	CASRPYTGQGGGYTF	TGCGCCAGCCGCCCATATACGGGACAGGGGGGTGGCTACACCTTC
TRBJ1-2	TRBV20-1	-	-	CSASIGELSTF	TGCAGTGCTAGTATTGGGGAGCTCTCCACCTTC
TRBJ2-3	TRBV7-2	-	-	CASSLAGVLDTQYF	TGTGCCAGCAGCTTAGCGGGGGTGCTCGATACGCAGTATTTT
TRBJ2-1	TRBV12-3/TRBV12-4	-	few	CASSFGVRGQGGKEQFF	TGTGCCAGCAGTTTTGGAGTACGGGGGCAGGGTGGTAAGGAGCAGTTCTTC
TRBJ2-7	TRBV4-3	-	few	CASSQGPGTYEQYF	TGCGCCAGCAGCCAAGGACCGGGGACCTACGAGCAGTACTTC
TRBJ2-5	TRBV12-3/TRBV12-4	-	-	CASSSLGPKGTQYF	TGTGCCAGCAGTTCCCTCGGTCCCAAGGGGACCCAGTACTTC
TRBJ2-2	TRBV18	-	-	CASSLSAAANTGELFF	TGTGCCAGCTCACTATCAGCGGCTGCGAACACCGGGGAGCTGTTTTTT
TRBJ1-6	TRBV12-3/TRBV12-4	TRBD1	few	CASRYRQGRSPLHF	TGTGCCAGCAGGTACCGACAGGGACGCTCACCCCTCCACTTT
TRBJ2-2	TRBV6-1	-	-	CASSESGNTGELFF	TGTGCCAGCAGTGAATCCGGGAACACCGGGGAGCTGTTTTTT
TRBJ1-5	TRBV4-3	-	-	CASSQVEGAHQPQHF	TGCGCCAGCAGCCAAGTTGAAGGGGCCCATCAGCCCCAGCATTTT
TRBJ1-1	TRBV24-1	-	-	CATSAGMNTEAFF	TGTGCCACCAGTGCTGGGATGAACACTGAAGCTTTCTTT
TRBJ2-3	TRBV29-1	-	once	CSVELGSTSTDTQYF	TGCAGCGTTGAACTAGGGTCAACTAGCACAGATACGCAGTATTTT
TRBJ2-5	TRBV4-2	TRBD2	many	CASSQEGTSGGVKTQYF	TGTGCCAGCAGCCAAGAGGGGACTAGCGGGGGGGTGAAGACCCAGTACTTC
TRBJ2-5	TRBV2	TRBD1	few	CASSELRGETQYF	TGTGCCAGCAGTGAGCTCAGGGGGGAGACCCAGTACTTC
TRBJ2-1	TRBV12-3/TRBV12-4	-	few	CASSFERTISMNEQFF	TGTGCCAGCAGCTTCGAAAGGACTATCTCGATGAATGAGCAGTTCTTC
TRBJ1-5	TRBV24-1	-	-	CATSDRGKLNSNQPQHF	TGTGCCACCAGTGATCGGGGAAAGCTGAATAGCAATCAGCCCCAGCATTTT
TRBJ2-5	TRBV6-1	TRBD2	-	CASRGLGGETQYF	TGTGCCAGCAGGGGACTAGGCGGAGAGACCCAGTACTTC
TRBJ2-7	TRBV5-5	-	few	CASSLGVSSYEQYF	TGTGCCAGCAGCTTGGGGGTAAGCTCCTACGAGCAGTACTTC
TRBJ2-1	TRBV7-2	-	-	CASSFGGPSYNEQFF	TGTGCCAGCAGCTTTGGGGGCCCTTCCTACAATGAGCAGTTCTTC
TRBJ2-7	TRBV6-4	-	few	CASSELGGFKQYF	TGTGCCAGCAGTGAACTCGGGGGCTTCAAGCAGTACTTC
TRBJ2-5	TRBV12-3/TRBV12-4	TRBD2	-	CASSVSRGGAETQYF	TGTGCCAGCAGTGTCTCGCGGGGAGGGGCAGAGACCCAGTACTTC
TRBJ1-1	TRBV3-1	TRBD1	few	CASSPQGGTEAFF	TGTGCCAGCAGTCCCCAGGGGGGCACTGAAGCTTTCTTT
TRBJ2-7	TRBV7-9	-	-	CASSHDLYEQYF	TGTGCCAGCAGCCACGACCTCTACGAGCAGTACTTC
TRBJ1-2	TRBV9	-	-	CASSVGPSSGYTF	TGTGCCAGCAGCGTAGGTCCGTCGTCAGGCTACACCTTC
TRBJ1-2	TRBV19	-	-	CASSIGGTNYGYTF	TGTGCCAGTAGTATTGGGGGGACTAACTATGGCTACACCTTC
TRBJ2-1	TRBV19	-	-	CASSIWDSAYNEKFF	TGTGCCAGTAGTATCTGGGACTCAGCCTACAATGAGAAGTTCTTC
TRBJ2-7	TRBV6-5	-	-	CASSLRNSYEQYF	TGTGCCAGCAGCCTCAGGAACTCCTACGAGCAGTACTTC
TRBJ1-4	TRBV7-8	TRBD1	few	CASSLGGTGDEKLFF	TGTGCCAGCAGCTTAGGGGGGACAGGGGACGAAAAACTGTTTTTT
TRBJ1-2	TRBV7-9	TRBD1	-	CASSPRARTGKDYGYTF	TGTGCCAGCAGCCCCCGCGCCAGGACAGGGAAAGACTATGGCTACACCTTC
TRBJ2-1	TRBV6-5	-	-	CASRAARGRQFF	TGTGCCAGCAGGGCGGCCCGGGGAAGACAGTTCTTC
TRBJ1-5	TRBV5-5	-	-	CASRRNGAKGNQPQHF	TGTGCCAGCAGGCGAAACGGGGCTAAGGGCAATCAGCCCCAGCATTTT
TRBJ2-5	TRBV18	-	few	CASSDSQETQYF	TGTGCCAGCTCAGACAGCCAAGAGACCCAGTACTTC
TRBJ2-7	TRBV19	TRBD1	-	CASSARQGAYEQYF	TGTGCCAGTAGTGCTAGACAGGGAGCCTACGAGCAGTACTTC
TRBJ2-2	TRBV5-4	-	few	CASSLAGLAPGELFF	TGTGCCAGCAGCCTGGCCGGGCTGGCACCCGGGGAGCTGTTTTTT
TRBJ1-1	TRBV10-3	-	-	CAISERGLGTEAFF	TGTGCCATCAGTGAACGGGGCCTGGGCACTGAAGCTTTCTTT
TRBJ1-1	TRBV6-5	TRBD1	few	CASSNRDRVRITEAFF	TGTGCCAGCAGTAACCGGGACAGGGTTCGGATTACTGAAGCTTTCTTT
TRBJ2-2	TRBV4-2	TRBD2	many	CASSQDPFGLAGASRGVGELFF	TGTGCCAGCAGCCAAGATCCCTTTGGACTAGCGGGAGCCTCCAGGGGCGTCGGGGAGCTGTTTTTT
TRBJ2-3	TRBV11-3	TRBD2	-	CASSRLLLAGETDTQYF	TGTGCCAGCAGCCGCCTGCTACTAGCGGGAGAGACAGATACGCAGTATTTT
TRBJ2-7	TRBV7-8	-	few	CASSQHGGEQYF	TGTGCCAGCAGCCAACACGGAGGCGAGCAGTACTTC